The rows below give T cell receptor beta chains drawn from one sample of a study of long-term antiretroviral therapy in people with HIV. Sequencing was performed with immunoSEQ multiplex PCR; in TCRdb, only in-frame clones are kept and a portion is missing. The sample has about 36,000 clones, over 70% seen once. The source was unsorted PBMCs, collected 0.6 years after starting antiretroviral therapy. The source of these receptors is a man younger than 30 with HIV. CDR3s include the opening cysteine and the closing phenylalanine or tryptophan. The order of the fields is CDR3 protein, CDR3 DNA, J gene, clone size, V gene, D gene. D genes are given only for firm matches. Size is stated for part of the rows, as once, few or many counts, or as a class when the clone is expanded.

CDR3aa: CASSDWFNQPQHF; CDR3nt: TGTGCCAGCAGTGATTGGTTCAATCAGCCCCAGCATTTT; j_gene: TRBJ1-5; abundance: -; v_gene: TRBV2; d_gene: -
CDR3aa: CASSVGGTSGELFF; CDR3nt: TGTGCCAGCAGCGTAGGGGGGACGAGCGGGGAGCTGTTTTTT; j_gene: TRBJ2-2; abundance: -; v_gene: TRBV9; d_gene: -
CDR3aa: CARSGGLAGEPPYEQYF; CDR3nt: TGTGCCAGAAGCGGCGGACTAGCGGGAGAACCCCCCTACGAGCAGTACTTC; j_gene: TRBJ2-7; abundance: -; v_gene: TRBV5-3; d_gene: TRBD2
CDR3aa: CATTGVTYEQYF; CDR3nt: TGTGCCACTACAGGGGTCACCTACGAGCAGTACTTC; j_gene: TRBJ2-7; abundance: -; v_gene: TRBV10-3; d_gene: TRBD1
CDR3aa: CASSLGFRGRRAFF; CDR3nt: TGTGCCAGCAGCTTAGGGTTTCGGGGCAGGCGAGCTTTCTTT; j_gene: TRBJ1-1; abundance: few; v_gene: TRBV11-2; d_gene: -
CDR3aa: CASSPVQLNTEAFF; CDR3nt: TGTGCCAGCAGTCCGGTACAGTTGAACACTGAAGCTTTCTTT; j_gene: TRBJ1-1; abundance: -; v_gene: TRBV6-5; d_gene: -
CDR3aa: CASSVGLAGADEQYF; CDR3nt: TGCGCCAGCAGCGTGGGACTAGCGGGGGCGGACGAGCAGTACTTC; j_gene: TRBJ2-7; abundance: few; v_gene: TRBV5-1; d_gene: TRBD2
CDR3aa: CASSLSGNGNQPQHF; CDR3nt: TGCGCCAGCAGCTTGTCAGGGAATGGCAATCAGCCCCAGCATTTT; j_gene: TRBJ1-5; abundance: -; v_gene: TRBV5-1; d_gene: -
CDR3aa: CASSTLLAGVGETQYF; CDR3nt: TGTGCCAGCAGCACTTTACTAGCGGGAGTGGGGGAGACCCAGTACTTC; j_gene: TRBJ2-5; abundance: -; v_gene: TRBV7-9; d_gene: TRBD2
CDR3aa: CASSPLGRGSEKLFF; CDR3nt: TGTGCCAGCTCACCCCTCGGCAGGGGAAGCGAAAAACTGTTTTTT; j_gene: TRBJ1-4; abundance: -; v_gene: TRBV18; d_gene: -
CDR3aa: CASSTWGDPTNYGYTF; CDR3nt: TGTGCCAGCAGTACATGGGGAGATCCTACTAACTATGGCTACACCTTC; j_gene: TRBJ1-2; abundance: -; v_gene: TRBV28; d_gene: -
CDR3aa: CASSSLGPTNEKLFF; CDR3nt: TGTGCCAGCAGTTCTCTAGGACCAACTAATGAAAAACTGTTTTTT; j_gene: TRBJ1-4; abundance: -; v_gene: TRBV27; d_gene: -
CDR3aa: CASSPEEGTHSYNEQFF; CDR3nt: TGTGCCAGCTCACCAGAGGAAGGAACCCACTCCTACAATGAGCAGTTCTTC; j_gene: TRBJ2-1; abundance: -; v_gene: TRBV18; d_gene: -
CDR3aa: CASSEKNEQFF; CDR3nt: TGTGCCAGTTCGGAAAAAAATGAGCAGTTCTTC; j_gene: TRBJ2-1; abundance: -; v_gene: TRBV6-6; d_gene: -
CDR3aa: CSVESGQGAPGGYTF; CDR3nt: TGCAGCGTTGAGTCGGGACAGGGGGCGCCGGGTGGCTACACCTTC; j_gene: TRBJ1-2; abundance: -; v_gene: TRBV29-1; d_gene: TRBD1
CDR3aa: CASSLLGRQEKLFF; CDR3nt: TGTGCCAGCAGCTTACTGGGCAGACAGGAAAAACTGTTTTTT; j_gene: TRBJ1-4; abundance: -; v_gene: TRBV5-6; d_gene: -
CDR3aa: CASSLTPGSEQYF; CDR3nt: TGTGCCAGCAGTTTAACCCCGGGCAGCGAGCAGTACTTC; j_gene: TRBJ2-7; abundance: once; v_gene: TRBV27; d_gene: -
CDR3aa: CASSPGSTNEQFF; CDR3nt: TGTGCCAGCTCACCGGGCTCTACTAATGAGCAGTTCTTC; j_gene: TRBJ2-1; abundance: -; v_gene: TRBV18; d_gene: -
CDR3aa: CASSGTGGFEDIQYF; CDR3nt: TGTGCCAGCAGTGGGACAGGGGGGTTTGAGGACATTCAGTACTTC; j_gene: TRBJ2-4; abundance: -; v_gene: TRBV6-1; d_gene: TRBD1
CDR3aa: CASSLTRLAATQYF; CDR3nt: TGTGCCAGCAGCTTAACGCGACTAGCTGCTACGCAGTATTTT; j_gene: TRBJ2-3; abundance: once; v_gene: TRBV7-6; d_gene: TRBD2
CDR3aa: CASSYMVQGQDYGYTF; CDR3nt: TGTGCCAGCAGTTACATGGTTCAGGGTCAAGACTATGGCTACACCTTC; j_gene: TRBJ1-2; abundance: once; v_gene: TRBV6-5; d_gene: -
CDR3aa: CASSEAYRVNQPQHF; CDR3nt: TGTGCCAGCAGTGAAGCGTACAGGGTGAACCAGCCCCAGCATTTT; j_gene: TRBJ1-5; abundance: few; v_gene: TRBV2; d_gene: -
CDR3aa: CASSGIGLGDNEQFF; CDR3nt: TGTGCCAGCAGTGGAATCGGACTAGGGGACAATGAGCAGTTCTTC; j_gene: TRBJ2-1; abundance: -; v_gene: TRBV2; d_gene: TRBD2
CDR3aa: CASSPRQGSNTGELFF; CDR3nt: TGTGCCAGCAGCCCAAGACAGGGGTCGAACACCGGGGAGCTGTTTTTT; j_gene: TRBJ2-2; abundance: once; v_gene: TRBV7-6; d_gene: TRBD1
CDR3aa: CASGHIPYEQYF; CDR3nt: TGTGCCAGCGGGCACATTCCCTACGAGCAGTACTTC; j_gene: TRBJ2-7; abundance: -; v_gene: TRBV28; d_gene: -
CDR3aa: CASSVAPETDTQYF; CDR3nt: TGTGCCAGTAGTGTGGCTCCCGAGACAGATACGCAGTATTTT; j_gene: TRBJ2-3; abundance: -; v_gene: TRBV19; d_gene: -